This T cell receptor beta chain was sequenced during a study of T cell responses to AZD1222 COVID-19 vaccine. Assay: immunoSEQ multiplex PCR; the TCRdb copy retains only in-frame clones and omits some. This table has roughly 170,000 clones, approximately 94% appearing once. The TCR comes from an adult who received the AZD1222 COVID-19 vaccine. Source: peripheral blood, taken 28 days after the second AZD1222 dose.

Written as DNA, the CDR3 is TGTGCCACCCAAGGTAGGGGGAATCAGCCCCAGCATTTT. It specifies CATQGRGNQPQHF. J is TRBJ1-5 and V is TRBV28, with D maybe TRBD1 (6 bases). Trimming took 10 bases from V and 4 from J, leaving 14 bases between them. This CDR3 region has 13 residues. Germline V CDR1 and CDR2: MDHEN, SYDVKM.